This passage covers 7 T cell receptor beta chains from one sample sequenced in a study of shared clonotypes between healthy human individuals (dated by TCRdb to 2020 to 2022). CD8 naive samples consisted of CD45RO-negative cells that were positively selected for CCR7, yielding a CD45RA+CCR7+ population without TemRA cells. Libraries were made using the immunoSEQ multiplex PCR assay. The table was pulled from immuneACCESS by TCRdb, which kept in-frame rearrangements only. Such tables lose some clones; where checked, under half of the loss comes from unresolved V genes, and the rest has no known cause. A total of some 2.1 million clones appear in this sample, approximately 94% of them only once. Roughly 1% of the sample comes from the top ten. Input material: naive CD8+ T cells sorted from blood. This specimen's cell subset or site label, per the study, means: CD45RA+CCR7+. The receptors come from a man younger than 35 in good health.

The chain joins TRBV11-2 to TRBJ2-3; D not resolved. The CDR3 spans 13 residues. The V end was cut by 5 bases, the J end by 2 bases, with 8 bases between. Germline CDR1 is SGHAT and CDR2 is FQNNGV. The CDR3, as DNA: TGTGCCAGCAGCCTCTCTAACACAGATACGCAGTATTTT. Protein: CASSLSNTDTQYF.

This chain joins TRBV28 and TRBJ1-6; 7 positions agree with TRBD1. Germline-derived CDR1 and CDR2 are MDHEN and SYDVKM. V gave up 1 base and J gave up 9 bases; unmatched junction bases: 6. The CDR3 spans 15 residues. This chain's CDR3 is CASSLSTGAFSPLHF. The CDR3 nucleotides are TGTGCCAGCAGTTTATCTACAGGGGCATTTTCACCCCTCCACTTT.

The rearrangement links TRBV28 to TRBJ1-2; 7 bases fit TRBD1. V gave up 5 bases and J gave up 4 bases; unmatched junction bases: 7. CDR3 length: 14 amino acids. Germline V gene lookup returns CDR1 MDHEN and CDR2 SYDVKM. The CDR3 DNA follows: TGTGCCAGCAGTCGCGGGACAGCGGCCTATGGCTACACCTTC. Residues: CASSRGTAAYGYTF.

For this clone: Different DNA sequences within this sample yield the same CDR3. This chain uses TRBV6-5 with TRBJ2-7; weak D call: TRBD1 (5 bases). CDR1 MNHEY and CDR2 SVGAGI come from the germline V gene. The CDR3 extends over 15 amino acids. V dropped 2 bases and J dropped 0 bases, with 11 bases sitting between them. DNA for the CDR3: TGTGCCAGCAGTTACACCGGACAAAGCTCCTACGAGCAGTACTTC. It encodes CASSYTGQSSYEQYF.

CDR3 region: CASSLAAGQNDGYTF. CDR3 nucleotides: TGCGCCAGCAGCTTGGCCGCGGGACAGAACGACGGCTACACCTTC. V and J are TRBV5-1 and TRBJ1-2, with 7 bases matching TRBD1. The CDR3 contains 15 residues. The J segment lost 8 bases and the V segment lost 0 bases, leaving 10 bases of the junction unmatched. Germline V gene data show CDR1 as SGHRS and CDR2 as YFSETQ.

The chain links TRBV10-3 to TRBJ2-2; 8 bases match TRBD1. Germline CDR1 reads ENHRY; CDR2 reads SYGVKD. The CDR3 contains 17 residues. J gave up 2 bases and V 4 bases, and 9 bases lay outside the gene matches. In nucleotides, the CDR3 is TGTGCCATCAGTGGGAAGACAGGGGATATCAACACCGGGGAGCTGTTTTTT. Translating gives CAISGKTGDINTGELFF.

The chain carries TRBV11-2 and TRBJ2-2; 8 bases are shared with TRBD2. Per the germline V gene, CDR1 is SGHAT and CDR2 is FQNNGV. There are 16 residues in the CDR3. V shed 0 bases, J shed 9 bases, and the junction held 9 bases outside the gene matches. Written as DNA, the CDR3 is TGTGCCAGCAGCTTAGATAGCGGGGCCCTTTCACGGGAGCTGTTTTTT. Translation gives CASSLDSGALSRELFF.